This TCR beta chain comes out of a study of blood T cells in healthy people across ages. A second PCR, run for about 6 to 11 cycles, used a sample-barcoded 5' primer plus a J-beta primer mix. Tagging of each cDNA molecule was performed by a template-switch adaptor with 12 random nucleotides. TCRdb reprocessed the 5' RACE reads with MiXCR, giving one entry per CDR3 protein. This table has 800,000 to 1,000,000 distinct CDR3 sequences, around 48% appearing once. V lost 4 bases and J lost 0, with 6 bases in between. Germline-derived CDR1 and CDR2 are SEHNR and FQNEAQ (reference sequence). The CDR3 runs 13 residues.

The receptor comes from a man aged 25-40 years in good health. This chain joins TRBV7-9 and TRBJ1-1, with D unresolved. The specimen was blood. The CDR3 is CASSSSLNTEAFF. The CDR3 DNA is TGTGCCAGCAGCTCCAGCTTGAACACTGAAGCTTTCTTT.